This entry lists 6 T cell receptor beta chains sequenced from one sample in a study of preoperative IRX-2 immunotherapy in early breast cancer. Assay used: immunoSEQ multiplex PCR; TCRdb lists only in-frame clones, some missing. Seen here are about 23,000 clones, 80% to 90% observed once, and the top ten hold roughly 8.6%. Treatment specified: preoperative locoregional IRX-2 cytokine immunotherapy. Source: tumor tissue, taken after IRX-2 immunotherapy. These receptors all stem from a human donor with breast cancer.

The CDR3 coding sequence is TGTGCCAGCAGCTTAGAGGGTAACACCGGGGAGCTGTTTTTT. Protein product: CASSLEGNTGELFF. This chain uses TRBV7-9 with TRBJ2-2; D is unresolved. There are 14 residues in the CDR3. Per germline, CDR1 SEHNR and CDR2 FQNEAQ (reference sequence). V was trimmed by 1 base and J by 2 bases, leaving 5 bases between them. The complete variable domain, with remaining parts taken from reference TRBV7-9 and TRBJ2-2, reads DTGVSQNPRHKITKRGQNVTFRCDPISEHNRLYWYRQTLGQGPEFLTYFQNEAQLEKSRLLSDRFSAERPKGSFSTLEIQRTEQGDSAMYLCASSLEGNTGELFFGEGSRLTVL.

This clone was counted only a few times. This chain's CDR3 is CASSEDGDSGANVLTF. The CDR3 DNA reads as TGTGCCAGCAGTGAGGACGGAGACTCTGGGGCCAACGTCCTGACTTTC. The chain combines TRBV6-4 with TRBJ2-6; no clear D gene. The CDR3 runs to 16 residues. Per germline, CDR1 MRHNA and CDR2 SNTAGT. V shed 3 bases and J shed 0 bases, with 9 bases lying between them.

V usage is TRBV7-6 and J usage is TRBJ2-5; TRBD2 aligns across 15 bases. This CDR3 has 18 residues. J gave up 2 bases and V 5 bases, and 9 bases lay outside the gene matches. Germline assignment: CDR1 SGHVS and CDR2 FNYEAQ. CDR3 DNA: TGTGCCAGCAGCGCCAGGACTAGCGGGGGGGCTAAACAAGAGACCCAGTACTTC. Its protein is CASSARTSGGAKQETQYF.

The V call is TRBV19, the J call TRBJ2-1, with D unresolved. CDR1 is LNHDA, CDR2 SQIVND, per germline (reference sequence). The CDR3 runs to 16 residues. The V and J ends lost 1 base and 0 bases respectively, with 10 bases between them. The CDR3 reads CASSIVAWSSYNEQFF. The DNA for the CDR3 is TGTGCCAGTAGTATAGTTGCGTGGAGCTCCTACAATGAGCAGTTCTTC.

The genes are TRBV19 and TRBJ2-7; TRBD2 agrees at 8 bases. Germline V gene sequence: CDR1 LNHDA, CDR2 SQIVND (reference sequence). This CDR3 comprises 16 residues. With V trimmed by 2 bases and J by 2 bases, 8 bases remained unmatched. CDR3 in amino acids: CASSIRSGSAPYEQYF. CDR3 sequence (DNA): TGTGCCAGTAGTATAAGGAGCGGGAGTGCTCCCTACGAGCAGTACTTC. The full variable domain, with the rest looked up from reference TRBV19 and TRBJ2-7, is DGGITQSPKYLFRKEGQNVTLSCEQNLNHDAMYWYRQDPGQGLRLIYYSQIVNDFQKGDIAEGYSVSREKKESFPLTVTSAQKNPTAFYLCASSIRSGSAPYEQYFGPGTRLTVT.

The V and J genes are TRBV7-8 and TRBJ2-3, with a possible D match to TRBD1 (5 bases). Trimming removed 1 base from V and 0 bases from J, with 8 bases in between. CDR1 SGHVS and CDR2 FQNEAQ come from the germline V gene. CDR3 size: 15 residues. CDR3 sequence (DNA): TGTGCCAGCAGCTTAGACAGGTCTAGCACAGATACGCAGTATTTT. Protein sequence: CASSLDRSSTDTQYF.